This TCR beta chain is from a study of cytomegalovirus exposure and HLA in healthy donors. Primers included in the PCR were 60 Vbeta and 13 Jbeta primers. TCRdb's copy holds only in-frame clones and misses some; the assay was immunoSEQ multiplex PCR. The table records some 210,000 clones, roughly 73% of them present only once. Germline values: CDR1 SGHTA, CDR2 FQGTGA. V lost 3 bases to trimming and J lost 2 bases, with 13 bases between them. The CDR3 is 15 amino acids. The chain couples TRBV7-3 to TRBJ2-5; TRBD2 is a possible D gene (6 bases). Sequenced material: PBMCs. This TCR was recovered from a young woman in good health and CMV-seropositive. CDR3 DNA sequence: TGTGCCAGCAGCTTCGACGGGGGATTACAAGAGACCCAGTACTTC. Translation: CASSFDGGLQETQYF.